A selection of T cell receptor beta chains follows, all from one sample in a study of vaccination effects on CD4 cells after COVID-19. Measured with immunoSEQ multiplex PCR; TCRdb has only the in-frame clones, and not every one. This table holds roughly 25,000 clones, approximately 80% found once. Their antigens remain unidentified. This specimen was CD4+ T cells from PBMCs cultured with HCoV-NL63 spike peptides, taken before COVID-19 vaccination. The receptor set was obtained from a human donor who had a prior SARS-CoV-2 infection. Both conserved end residues are part of each CDR3. D genes are given only for firm matches. Size is omitted from some rows. Given values are once, few, many or a class for expanded clones.

size	V	J	D	DNA	CDR3
.	TRBV20-1	TRBJ2-2	.	TGCAGTGCTAGTAGGCCCAGGGTTACCGGGGAGCTGTTTTTT	CSASRPRVTGELFF
.	TRBV2	TRBJ1-2	TRBD1	TGTGCCAGCAGACCCAGGGGGCTCATGAACTATGGCTACACCTTC	CASRPRGLMNYGYTF
.	TRBV18	TRBJ1-5	TRBD1	TGTGCCAGCTCACCAAGAGCAGGGGGTGCCAATCAGCCCCAGCATTTT	CASSPRAGGANQPQHF
.	TRBV6-5	TRBJ2-5	.	TGTGCCAGCAGTTACTCAACAGGGAATAGGGAGACCCAGTACTTC	CASSYSTGNRETQYF
.	TRBV9	TRBJ2-7	.	TGTGCCAGCAGCGAGGGGCTAGCGAATTCCTACGAGCAGTACTTC	CASSEGLANSYEQYF
.	TRBV4-2	TRBJ1-5	TRBD1	TGTGCCAGCAGCCAAGAACAGGGGGCGCGTTCCGGCAATCAGCCCCAGCATTTT	CASSQEQGARSGNQPQHF
.	TRBV6-1	TRBJ2-1	TRBD2	TGTGCCAGCAGTGAACTAGCGGGCATCTACAATGAGCAGTTCTTC	CASSELAGIYNEQFF
.	TRBV5-1	TRBJ2-2	.	TGCGCCAGCAGCGAGGGACATATTACGTCCGGGGAGCTGTTTTTT	CASSEGHITSGELFF
.	TRBV30	TRBJ1-2	.	TGTGCCTGGAGTGTAATTGAAGCGGAATACTTC	CAWSVIEAEYF
.	TRBV3-1/TRBV3-2	TRBJ1-2	.	TGTGCCAGCAGCCAAGTGGGCGGGGCGGGAGTAGATGGCTACACCTTC	CASSQVGGAGVDGYTF
.	TRBV18	TRBJ1-3	.	TGTGCCAGCTCACCACTTTTCAGTGAGTGGGGCTCTGGAAACACCATATATTTT	CASSPLFSEWGSGNTIYF
.	TRBV2	TRBJ1-2	.	TGTGCCAGCAGTGGGACATCCACGAACTATGGCTACACCTTC	CASSGTSTNYGYTF
few	TRBV7-3	TRBJ2-2	.	TGTGCCAGCAGCTTAACGGGTGGGGGTGCCGGGGAGCTGTTTTTT	CASSLTGGGAGELFF
.	TRBV6-5	TRBJ1-2	.	TGTGCCAGCAGCCTGGTCAGAGGGGAGGGAGGCTACACCTTC	CASSLVRGEGGYTF
.	TRBV3-1/TRBV3-2	TRBJ2-3	TRBD2	TGTGCCAGCAGCCAAGCGGGAGGAACGGATACGCAGTATTTT	CASSQAGGTDTQYF
.	TRBV5-1	TRBJ2-2	TRBD2	TGCGCCAGCAGCCCGGGACTAGCGGGGGTGAACACCGGGGAGCTGTTTTTT	CASSPGLAGVNTGELFF
.	TRBV25-1	TRBJ2-3	.	TGTGCCAGCAGTGAATCCCATATCACAGATACGCAGTATTTT	CASSESHITDTQYF
.	TRBV5-1	TRBJ2-3	TRBD2	TGCGCCAGCAGCTTGGAGCCTAGCGGGAGCACAGATACGCAGTATTTT	CASSLEPSGSTDTQYF
.	TRBV19	TRBJ1-1	.	TGTGCCAGTAGTAACAGGGTCTGGACTGAAGCTTTCTTT	CASSNRVWTEAFF
few	TRBV5-4	TRBJ1-4	.	TGTGCCAGCAGCTTGAGGTCTTCGGGGGATGAAAAACTGTTTTTT	CASSLRSSGDEKLFF
.	TRBV19	TRBJ2-1	.	TGTGCCAGTAGTACCAGGAATAGGGGTAGGGGGCAGTTCTTC	CASSTRNRGRGQFF
.	TRBV4-3	TRBJ2-1	.	TGCGCCAGCAGCCAAGATTATGAGGATGAGCAGTTCTTC	CASSQDYEDEQFF
.	TRBV5-4	TRBJ2-1	TRBD1	TGTGCCAGCAGGACCTGGACAGGGGACAATGAGCAGTTCTTC	CASRTWTGDNEQFF
.	TRBV2	TRBJ1-2	.	TGTGCCAGCAGTGAAGCGCTTGGTGGCTACACCTTC	CASSEALGGYTF
once	TRBV5-1	TRBJ1-1	.	TGCGCCAGCAGCTTGAGAGGGCAGCACACTGAAGCTTTCTTT	CASSLRGQHTEAFF
.	TRBV2	TRBJ1-1	TRBD1	TGTGCCAGCACCGAGGAGGGGGCAGAGTGGAGTGAAGCTTTCTTT	CASTEEGAEWSEAFF
.	TRBV4-2	TRBJ2-7	.	TGTGCCAGCAGCCCCCAGGGGGGGTACGAGCAGTACTTC	CASSPQGGYEQYF
.	TRBV28	TRBJ1-2	.	TGTGCCAGCAGAAGCACAGGGTCCCCTATTCGTGGCTACACCTTC	CASRSTGSPIRGYTF
.	TRBV11-3	TRBJ2-3	TRBD2	TGTGCCAGCAGCTTTTCTAGCGGGGGAACAGATACGCAGTATTTT	CASSFSSGGTDTQYF
.	TRBV10-2	TRBJ1-1	.	TGCGCCAGCAGGACGGGGAGAGAAGCTTTCTTT	CASRTGREAFF
.	TRBV7-2	TRBJ2-1	.	TGTGCCAGCAGCTTTTATCGGGGTCTGTACGATGAGCAGTTCTTC	CASSFYRGLYDEQFF
once	TRBV5-8	TRBJ2-5	TRBD1	TGTGCCAGCAGTTATACAGGGGGCGCAGAGGAGACCCAGTACTTC	CASSYTGGAEETQYF
.	TRBV18	TRBJ2-1	.	TGTGCCAGCTCACCGGAGGTGCCCTACAATGAGCAGTTCTTC	CASSPEVPYNEQFF